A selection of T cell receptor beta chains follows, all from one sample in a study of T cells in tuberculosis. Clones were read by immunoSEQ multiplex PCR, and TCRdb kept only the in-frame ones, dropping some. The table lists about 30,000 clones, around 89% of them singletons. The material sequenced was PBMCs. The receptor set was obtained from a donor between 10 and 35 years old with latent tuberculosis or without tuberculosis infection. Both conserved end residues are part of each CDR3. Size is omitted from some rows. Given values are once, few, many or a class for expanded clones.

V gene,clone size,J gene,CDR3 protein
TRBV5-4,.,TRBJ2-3,CASSLRLAGGLDTQYF
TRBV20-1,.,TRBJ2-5,CGAKRETQYF
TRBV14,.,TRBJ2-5,CASKDRGRGETQYF
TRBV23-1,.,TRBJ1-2,CASPRTVNNYGYTF
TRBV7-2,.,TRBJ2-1,CASSSNSYNEQFF
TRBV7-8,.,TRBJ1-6,CASSLENRGALHSPLHF
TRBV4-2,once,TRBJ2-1,CASSQDPQASSRHNEQFF
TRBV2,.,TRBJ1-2,CASSGRTIYGYTF
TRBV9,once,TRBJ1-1,CASSMGTGFFTEAFF
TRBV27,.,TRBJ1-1,CASSRDRGTEAFF
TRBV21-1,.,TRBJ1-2,CASSKGTGYGYTF
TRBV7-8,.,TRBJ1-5,CASSLEGDGRNQPQHF
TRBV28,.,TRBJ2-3,CASIPGTGWTDTQYF
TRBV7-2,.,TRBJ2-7,CASSLRGAGGYEQYF
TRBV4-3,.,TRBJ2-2,CASSQDWAGGEYGELFF
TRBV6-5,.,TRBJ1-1,CASSARTGEAFF
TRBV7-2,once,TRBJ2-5,CASSLGQGETQYF
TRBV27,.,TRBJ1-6,CASSAHRDRSNNSPLHF
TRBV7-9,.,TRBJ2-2,CASSLASGLALEHTGELFF
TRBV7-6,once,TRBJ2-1,CASSHLGTSRVHEQFF
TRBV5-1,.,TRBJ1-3,CASSLSTGTGAGNTIYF
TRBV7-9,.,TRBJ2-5,CASSAKRPGDGTQYF
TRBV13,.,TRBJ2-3,CASTRSRGRLDTQYF
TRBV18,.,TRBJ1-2,CASSPGQGSDGYTF
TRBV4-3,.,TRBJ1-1,CASSRRDSEVTEAFF
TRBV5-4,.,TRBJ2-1,CASSPGAADYNEQFF
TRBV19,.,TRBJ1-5,CASSPRTGGSNQPQHF
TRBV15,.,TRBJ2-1,CATSRDKGFDEQFF
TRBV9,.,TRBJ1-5,CASSVDGAGQPQHF
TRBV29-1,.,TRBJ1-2,CSVESTERYGYTF
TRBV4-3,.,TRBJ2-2,CASSRERYQPTGELFF
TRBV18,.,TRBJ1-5,CASSPQGVRQPQHF
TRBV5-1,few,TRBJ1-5,CASSPSGTDNQPQHF
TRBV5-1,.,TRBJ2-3,CASSWGRAGDTQYF
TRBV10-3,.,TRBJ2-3,CATGDRGFTDTQYF
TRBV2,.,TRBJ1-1,CASWSPRNTEAFF
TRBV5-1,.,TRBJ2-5,CASRTGTGQETQYF
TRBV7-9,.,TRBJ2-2,CASSLVHGELFF
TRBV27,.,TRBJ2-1,CASSISGDTYNEQFF
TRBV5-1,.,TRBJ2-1,CASSSPGTSGYNEQFF
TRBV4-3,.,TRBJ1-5,CASSQESRGNQPQHF
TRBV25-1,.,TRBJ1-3,CASSEWDRDAGNTIYF
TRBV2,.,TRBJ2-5,CASSVEQHPGRQETQYF
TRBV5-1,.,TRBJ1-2,CASSLKGTGDGYTF
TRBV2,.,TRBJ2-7,CASSEAQYGTGRYEQYF
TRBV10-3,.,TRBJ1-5,CAISEGQHKHF
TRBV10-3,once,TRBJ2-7,CAISEPMWTSGEYEQYF
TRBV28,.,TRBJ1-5,CASSSGTARNQPQHF
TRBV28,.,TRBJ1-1,CASTPHRVTEAFF